The TCR beta chain under discussion was sequenced for a study of shared clonotypes between healthy human individuals. Study context: The cohort comprised a couple of women and a few men. Their ages spanned 18 to 49 years.

For this clone: Other nucleotide sequences in the sample specify the same CDR3.

The CDR3 consists of 12 residues. Germline V lookup: CDR1 GTSNPN, CDR2 SVGIG (reference sequence). V lost 2 bases, J lost 4 bases, and 5 bases lay in between. The authors divided CD4+ cells into CD45RA+ naive and CD45RA-negative memory subsets. Genomic DNA from each subset was divided evenly over several immunoSEQ plates. TCRdb's copy holds only in-frame clones and misses some; the assay was immunoSEQ multiplex PCR. Seen here are about 1 million clones, about three quarters observed once, and the top ten hold about 1.4%. The TCR comes from a young man in good health. Material for sequencing was memory CD4+ T cells sorted from blood. Regarding subset: CD45RA-negative fraction. The chain joins TRBV30 to TRBJ2-2; D gene uncertain. CDR3 sequence reads: CAWSKGTGELFF. The CDR3, as DNA: TGTGCCTGGAGTAAGGGCACCGGGGAGCTGTTTTTT.